A selection of T cell receptor beta chains follows, all from one sample in a study of chemoradiotherapy in HPV16-positive cancers. Using immunoSEQ multiplex PCR, the repertoire was profiled, and TCRdb retains in-frame clones only, with some absent. Of some 5,500 clones listed, nearly 80% were seen once; the top ten hold under 20%. This specimen was taken from a patient who underwent chemoradiotherapy. These receptors were collected from a human donor with HPV-associated anogenital cancer. Both conserved end residues are part of each CDR3.

j_call v_call cdr3_length cdr3_aa
TRBJ2-1 TRBV5-5 14 CASSLEPEYNEQFF
TRBJ2-7 TRBV7-9 13 CASRRDTEYEQYF
TRBJ2-1 TRBV6-6 12 CASNGNYNEQFF
TRBJ2-1 TRBV29-1 15 CSVRRPGLAIYEQFF
TRBJ1-2 TRBV6-5 13 CASSYDRGYGYTF
TRBJ2-7 TRBV5-5 16 CASSLFVGGISYEQYF
TRBJ1-6 TRBV12-5 14 CASGSPWTGVPLHF
TRBJ2-7 TRBV9 12 CASSVDRGEQYF
TRBJ2-2 TRBV30 11 CGLSNTGELFF
TRBJ1-3 TRBV6-5 15 CASSYQGGGGNTIYF
TRBJ1-4 TRBV5-1 15 CASSPLTATNEKLFF
TRBJ2-7 TRBV9 15 CASSLTSGSVYEQYF
TRBJ2-5 TRBV11-3 14 CASSPTRGAETQYF
TRBJ2-3 TRBV19 13 CASSSRLGDTQYF
TRBJ1-2 TRBV30 11 CAWGRPYGYTF
TRBJ2-7 TRBV7-3 17 CASSFQGGPGGSYEQYF
TRBJ2-7 TRBV6-1 12 CASSPSSYEQYF
TRBJ2-5 TRBV7-7 15 CASSLQGVPQETQYF
TRBJ2-1 TRBV9 17 CASSDALSGGALNEQFF
TRBJ2-1 TRBV5-1 17 CASSLEGSIAYYNEQFF
TRBJ2-7 TRBV6-5 15 CASSPGLAGTYEQYF
TRBJ2-3 TRBV5-1 17 CASSRGDYRGDADTQYF
TRBJ2-5 TRBV6-1 12 CATSDFMGTQYF
TRBJ1-5 TRBV30 15 CAWSVPGKTQGPQHF
TRBJ1-5 TRBV6-5 13 CASTPGGNQPQHF
TRBJ2-7 TRBV19 15 CASSILPGQGYEQYF
TRBJ2-3 TRBV29-1 14 CSVGDRGGTDTQYF
TRBJ1-1 TRBV19 14 CATSKDSLNTEAFF
TRBJ1-1 TRBV21-1 16 CASSNHSIGTPPEAFF
TRBJ2-3 TRBV19 15 CASSIGGGGTDTQYF
TRBJ1-1 TRBV28 17 CASSPLLLRRGRTEAFF
TRBJ2-1 TRBV9 16 CASSVSSKSSYNEQFF
TRBJ1-3 TRBV5-1 13 CSSREDSGNTIYF
TRBJ2-7 TRBV4-3 15 CASSIRTGSSYEQYF
TRBJ1-5 TRBV5-6 15 CASSVRGRSGPPQHF
TRBJ2-5 TRBV7-6 16 CASSLLRQTGGETQYF
TRBJ1-1 TRBV2 15 CASSEYIGGVTEAFF
TRBJ1-5 TRBV19 12 CASNRVNQPQHF
TRBJ2-5 TRBV9 14 CASSATGYGETQYF
TRBJ1-1 TRBV28 16 CASSFTVTGRRTEAFF
TRBJ1-2 TRBV27 15 CASSFTSLEQDGYTF
TRBJ2-1 TRBV5-1 15 CASSSTFYSYNEQFF
TRBJ1-1 TRBV9 16 CASSVGGGAGGTEAFF
TRBJ1-2 TRBV10-3 14 CAISESVPNYGYTF
TRBJ1-3 TRBV2 14 CASSESRSGNTIYF
TRBJ1-1 TRBV7-2 13 CASSLAMNTEAFF
TRBJ1-5 TRBV19 14 CASTQTGSHQPQHF
TRBJ1-1 TRBV7-9 12 CASRLMNTEAFF
TRBJ1-2 TRBV7-8 15 CASSLVGGANYGYTF